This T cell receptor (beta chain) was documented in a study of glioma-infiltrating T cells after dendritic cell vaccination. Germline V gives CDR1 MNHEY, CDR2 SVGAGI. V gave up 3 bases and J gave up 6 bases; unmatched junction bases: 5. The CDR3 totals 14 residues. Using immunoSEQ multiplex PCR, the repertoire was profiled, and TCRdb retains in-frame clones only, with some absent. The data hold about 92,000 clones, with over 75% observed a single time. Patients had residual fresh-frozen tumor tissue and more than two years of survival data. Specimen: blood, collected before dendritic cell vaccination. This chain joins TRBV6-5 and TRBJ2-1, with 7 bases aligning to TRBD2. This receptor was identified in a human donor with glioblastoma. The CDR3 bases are TGTGCCAGCAGTTATATGGGCGGGAGCAATGAGCAGTTCTTC. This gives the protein CASSYMGGSNEQFF.